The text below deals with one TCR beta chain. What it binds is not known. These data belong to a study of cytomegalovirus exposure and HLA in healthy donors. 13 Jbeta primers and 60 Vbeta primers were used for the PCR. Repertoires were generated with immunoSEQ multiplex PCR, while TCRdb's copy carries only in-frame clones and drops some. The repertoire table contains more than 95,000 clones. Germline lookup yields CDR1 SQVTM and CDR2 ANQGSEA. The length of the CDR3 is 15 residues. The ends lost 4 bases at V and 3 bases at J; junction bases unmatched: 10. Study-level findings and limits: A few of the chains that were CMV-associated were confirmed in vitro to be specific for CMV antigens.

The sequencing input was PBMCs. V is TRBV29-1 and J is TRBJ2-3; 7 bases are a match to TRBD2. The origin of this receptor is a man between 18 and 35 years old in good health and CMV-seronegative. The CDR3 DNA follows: TGCAGCGTTGTGGTGGGAGGGCGACCGACAGATACGCAGTATTTT. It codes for CSVVVGGRPTDTQYF.